This TCR beta chain was documented in a study of siplizumab effects on memory and regulatory T cells. Broader study findings: Tracing alloreactive clones into unstimulated subsets worked for only a minor fraction of them. Greater diversity than memory cells seemed evident in naive T cells, which also appeared to be major alloresponse contributors. Proliferating clones, CD4+ or CD8+, lacked an assignable naive or memory phenotype in roughly 75-95% of cases.

As to this clone: No antigen is known for it.

Profiling relied on immunoSEQ multiplex PCR, and the TCRdb table lists in-frame clones only, not all of them. The repertoire holds fewer than 85,000 clones, with over 80% as singletons. The germline V gene encodes CDR1 MNHNS and CDR2 SASEGT. The CDR3 runs 12 residues. Between the trimmed V and J ends, which lost 6 bases and 5 bases, there was a span of 10 bases. The genes are TRBV6-1 and TRBJ1-2; D remains unclear. The sequence derives from a human donor in good health. Material for sequencing was Tregs sorted from blood. The CDR3 sequence: CASSTAAYGYTF. CDR3 DNA sequence: TGTGCCAGCAGCACAGCGGCATATGGCTACACCTTC.